This TCR beta chain was identified during a study of blood T cell repertoires in COVID-19. About the research overall: Whether acute or convalescent, the COVID-19 samples came from the United States, Italy and Spain. T cells, B-cell-depleted T cells, or PBMCs supplied cDNA or gDNA.

Source study methods: Estimation of nucleated cell counts relied on the amplification of reference gene primers. Assay: immunoSEQ multiplex PCR; the TCRdb copy retains only in-frame clones and omits some. V, J and clone size derive from that table, while D and trimming were established from the DNA sequence. Of approximately 250,000 clones listed, around 86% were seen once; the top ten hold 1.5% to 2%. The CDR3 length is 15 residues. Germline assignment: CDR1 SGHTA and CDR2 FQGNSA. V was clipped by 6 bases and J by 7 bases; unmatched bases: 7. This clonotype was obtained from a woman in her sixties or seventies who had recovered from COVID-19. Sequenced: peripheral blood. V and J are TRBV7-2 and TRBJ2-2; 11 nucleotides match TRBD2. In DNA, the CDR3 is TGTGCCAGCAGGATGACTAGCGGGGTGAGCGGGGAGCTGTTTTTT. It yields the protein CASRMTSGVSGELFF.